The clone carrying this T cell receptor (beta chain) was seen more than once but under ten times. Its antigen is still unknown. This entry belongs to a study of identical twins. Regarding the study as a whole: In beta out-of-frame sequences, the excess sharing between twins was weaker. Recombination models fit unrelated individuals' TCR alpha sharing but underestimated twins'. Cord blood beta clonotypes that were abundant carried fewer insertions, and memory repertoires showed no such trend.

TCRdb called the 5' RACE reads again in MiXCR, with one record for every CDR3 protein. The data hold 250,000 or so distinct CDR3 sequences, with about an eighth observed a single time. CDR1 and CDR2 from the germline V gene are MNHEY and SVGEGT. Trimming took 6 bases from V and 1 from J; bases not matched to a gene: 5. This CDR3 is built from 14 residues. Separately, the same data were catalogued under a study of yellow fever vaccine responses in identical twins. From that report: Vaccine T cell responses of twins reportedly seemed partly convergent and partly personalized.

The clonotype was recovered from a woman under 30 in good health. Sequencing input: memory (CD45RO+) T cells sorted from blood. The chain links TRBV6-2 or TRBV6-3 to TRBJ2-7, with 8 positions matching TRBD2. DNA of the CDR3: TGTGCCAGCAGGGTAGCGGGATCATCCTACGAGCAGTACTTC. The encoded protein is CASRVAGSSYEQYF.